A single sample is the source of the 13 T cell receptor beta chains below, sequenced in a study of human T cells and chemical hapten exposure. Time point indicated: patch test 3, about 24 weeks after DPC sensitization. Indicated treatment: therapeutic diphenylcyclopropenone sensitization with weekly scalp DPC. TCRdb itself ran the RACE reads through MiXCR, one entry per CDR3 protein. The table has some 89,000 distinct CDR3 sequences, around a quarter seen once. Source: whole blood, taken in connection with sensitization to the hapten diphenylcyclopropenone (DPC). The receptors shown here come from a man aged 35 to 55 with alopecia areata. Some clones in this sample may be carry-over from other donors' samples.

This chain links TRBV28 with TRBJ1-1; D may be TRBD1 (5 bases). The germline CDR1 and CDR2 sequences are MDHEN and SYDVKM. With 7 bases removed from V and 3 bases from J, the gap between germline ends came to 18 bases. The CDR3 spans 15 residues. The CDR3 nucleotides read TGTGCCAGCAAGAAGCCAGGGATTGAGGACACTGAAGCTTTCTTT. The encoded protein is CASKKPGIEDTEAFF.

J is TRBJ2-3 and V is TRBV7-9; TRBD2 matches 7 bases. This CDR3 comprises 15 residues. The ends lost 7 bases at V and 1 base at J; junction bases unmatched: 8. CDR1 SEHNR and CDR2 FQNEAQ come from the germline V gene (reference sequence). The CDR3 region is CASNPGLAGTDTQYF. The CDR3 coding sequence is TGTGCCAGCAACCCCGGGCTAGCGGGCACAGATACGCAGTATTTT.

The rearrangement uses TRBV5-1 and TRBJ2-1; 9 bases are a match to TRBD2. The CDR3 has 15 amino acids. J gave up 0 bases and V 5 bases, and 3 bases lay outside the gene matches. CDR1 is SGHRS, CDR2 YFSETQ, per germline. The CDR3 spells CASRPSGNSYNEQFF. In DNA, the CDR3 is TGCGCCAGCAGACCTAGCGGGAACTCCTACAATGAGCAGTTCTTC.

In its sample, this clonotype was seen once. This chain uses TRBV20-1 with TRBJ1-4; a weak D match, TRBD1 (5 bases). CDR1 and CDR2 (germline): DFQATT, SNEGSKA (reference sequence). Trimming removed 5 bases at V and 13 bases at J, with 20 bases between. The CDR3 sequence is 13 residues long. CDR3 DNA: TGCAGTGCTTTCTACCCGGGACCCCAAGGACTGTTTTTT. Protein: CSAFYPGPQGLFF.

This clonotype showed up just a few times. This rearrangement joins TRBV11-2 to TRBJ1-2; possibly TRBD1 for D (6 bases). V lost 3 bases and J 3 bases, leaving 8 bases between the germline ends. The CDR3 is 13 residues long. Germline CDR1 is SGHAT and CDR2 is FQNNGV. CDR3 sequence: CASSLRQDYGYTF. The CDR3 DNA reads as TGTGCCAGCAGCTTGCGACAGGACTATGGCTACACCTTC.

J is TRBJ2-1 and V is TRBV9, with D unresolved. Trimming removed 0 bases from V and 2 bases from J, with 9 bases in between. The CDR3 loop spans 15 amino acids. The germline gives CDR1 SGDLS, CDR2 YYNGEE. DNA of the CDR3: TGTGCCAGCAGCGTAGCTACTCGACCCTACAATGAGCAGTTCTTC. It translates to CASSVATRPYNEQFF. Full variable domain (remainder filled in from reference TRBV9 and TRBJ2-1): DSGVTQTPKHLITATGQRVTLRCSPRSGDLSVYWYQQSLDQGLQFLIQYYNGEERAKGNILERFSAQQFPDLHSELNLSSLELGDSALYFCASSVATRPYNEQFFGPGTRLTVL.

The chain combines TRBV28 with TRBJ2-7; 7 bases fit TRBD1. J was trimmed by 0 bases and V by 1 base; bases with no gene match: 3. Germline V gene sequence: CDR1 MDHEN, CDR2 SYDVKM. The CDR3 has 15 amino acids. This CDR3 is CASSLLRDSSYEQYF. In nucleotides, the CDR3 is TGTGCCAGCAGTTTATTAAGGGACAGCTCCTACGAGCAGTACTTC.

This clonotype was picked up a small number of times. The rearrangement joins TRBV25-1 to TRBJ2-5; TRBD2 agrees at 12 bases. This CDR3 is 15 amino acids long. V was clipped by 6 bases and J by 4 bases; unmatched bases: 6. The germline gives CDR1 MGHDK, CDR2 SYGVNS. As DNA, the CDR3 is TGTGCCAGCAGCCGTCAGGGACTAGCGGGAGAGACCCAGTACTTC. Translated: CASSRQGLAGETQYF.

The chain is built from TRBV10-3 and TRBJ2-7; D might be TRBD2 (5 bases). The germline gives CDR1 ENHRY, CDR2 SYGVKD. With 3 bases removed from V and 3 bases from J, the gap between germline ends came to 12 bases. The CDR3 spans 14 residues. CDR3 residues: CAISESGLNYEQYF. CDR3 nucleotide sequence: TGTGCCATCAGTGAATCTGGACTTAACTACGAGCAGTACTTC.

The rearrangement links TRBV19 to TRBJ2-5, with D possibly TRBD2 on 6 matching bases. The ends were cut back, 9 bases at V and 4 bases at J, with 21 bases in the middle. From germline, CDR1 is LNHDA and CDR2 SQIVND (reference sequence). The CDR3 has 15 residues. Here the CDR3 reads CASGGLGYSGETQYF. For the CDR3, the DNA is TGTGCCAGCGGGGGACTGGGCTACAGCGGAGAGACCCAGTACTTC.

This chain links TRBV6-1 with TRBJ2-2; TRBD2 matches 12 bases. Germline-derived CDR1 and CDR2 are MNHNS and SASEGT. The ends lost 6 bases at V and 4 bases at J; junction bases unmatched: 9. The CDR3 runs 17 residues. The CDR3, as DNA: TGTGCCAGCAGCAAAACGAGGACTAGCGGGACCACCGGGGAGCTGTTTTTT. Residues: CASSKTRTSGTTGELFF.

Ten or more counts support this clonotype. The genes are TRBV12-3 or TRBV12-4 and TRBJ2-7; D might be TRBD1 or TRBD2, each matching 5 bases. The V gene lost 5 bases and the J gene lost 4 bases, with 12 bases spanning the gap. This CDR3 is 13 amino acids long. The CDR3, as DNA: TGTGCCAGCAGTCTCCTCGGGGCGTACGAGCAGTACTTC. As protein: CASSLLGAYEQYF.

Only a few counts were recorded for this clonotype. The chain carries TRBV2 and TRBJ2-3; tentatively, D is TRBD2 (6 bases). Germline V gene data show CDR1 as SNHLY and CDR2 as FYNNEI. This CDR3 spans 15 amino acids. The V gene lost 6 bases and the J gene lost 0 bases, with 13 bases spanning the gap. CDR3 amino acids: CASRGLAMSTDTQYF. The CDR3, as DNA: TGTGCCAGCAGGGGTCTAGCGATGAGCACAGATACGCAGTATTTT.